The rows below give T cell receptor beta chains drawn from one sample of a study of blood T cells in healthy people across ages. Each CDR3 protein is one row after TCRdb ran MiXCR on the 5' RACE reads. This sample yields about 800,000 distinct CDR3 sequences, of which roughly 64% are seen a single time; around 20% belongs to the top ten. Input material: blood. The receptors derive from a man aged 25 to 45 in good health. Both conserved end residues are part of each CDR3. Each record gives: D gene, clone size, V gene, J gene, CDR3 protein, CDR3 DNA. The D gene is left open where the match is weak. For some rows the clone size is stated as once, few or many, or as a class when expanded; others skip it.

>TRBD2|few|TRBV6-2/TRBV6-3|TRBJ2-7
CASRRLAGEYEQYF
TGTGCCAGCAGACGACTAGCGGGAGAATACGAGCAGTACTTC
>.|few|TRBV10-3|TRBJ2-1
CAISETGPTLTYNEQFF
TGTGCCATCAGTGAGACGGGCCCTACCCTAACCTACAATGAGCAGTTCTTC
>TRBD1|.|TRBV20-1|TRBJ1-2
CSANPQGQGGYTF
TGCAGTGCTAACCCCCAGGGACAGGGTGGCTACACCTTC
>.|.|TRBV5-4|TRBJ2-5
CASSFATGRQETQYF
TGTGCCAGCAGCTTCGCAACAGGGCGACAAGAGACCCAGTACTTC
>.|few|TRBV29-1|TRBJ2-1
CSVEGDPQFF
TGCAGCGTAGAAGGGGACCCCCAGTTCTTC
>TRBD1|.|TRBV5-1|TRBJ1-1
CASRLGRDRRYTEAFF
TGCGCCAGCAGACTTGGGAGGGACAGGAGGTACACTGAAGCTTTCTTT
>.|.|TRBV3-1|TRBJ1-3
CASSQRTDGNTIYF
TGTGCCAGCAGCCAACGTACGGACGGAAACACCATATATTTT
>.|.|TRBV6-5|TRBJ1-2
CASGEDQSAYGYTF
TGTGCCAGCGGGGAAGATCAGAGCGCCTATGGCTACACCTTC
>.|.|TRBV3-1|TRBJ1-2
CASSQDRGGDYGYTF
TGTGCCAGCAGCCAAGATCGAGGGGGTGACTATGGCTACACCTTC
>.|.|TRBV29-1|TRBJ2-5
CSVLRTGLGETQYF
TGCAGCGTTCTACGAACAGGGTTAGGGGAGACCCAGTACTTC
>.|.|TRBV5-4|TRBJ2-4
CASSFDKNIQYF
TGTGCCAGCAGCTTTGACAAAAACATTCAGTACTTC
>.|.|TRBV7-3|TRBJ2-7
CASRQGAGVYEQYF
TGTGCCAGCAGGCAAGGGGCCGGGGTCTACGAGCAGTACTTC
>TRBD1|.|TRBV13|TRBJ2-1
CASSLGTGFDEQFF
TGTGCCAGCAGCCTTGGGACAGGGTTCGATGAGCAGTTCTTC
>.|.|TRBV7-2|TRBJ2-2
CASSFGRYPGELFF
TGTGCCAGCAGTTTCGGCCGGTATCCCGGGGAGCTGTTTTTT
>TRBD2|.|TRBV18|TRBJ2-1
CASSPREGTYNEPFF
TGTGCCAGCTCACCCCGGGAGGGAACCTACAATGAGCCGTTCTTC
>TRBD2|.|TRBV4-3|TRBJ2-1
CASSQDWGRSSGNEQFF
TGCGCCAGCAGCCAAGATTGGGGCCGTAGTAGCGGGAATGAGCAGTTCTTC
>TRBD1|.|TRBV7-2|TRBJ1-1
CASSPRTGMNTEAFF
TGTGCCAGCAGCCCGAGGACAGGGATGAACACTGAAGCTTTCTTT
>.|.|TRBV7-8|TRBJ2-7
CASSLAKVGAVTYEQYF
TGTGCCAGCAGCTTAGCCAAGGTGGGGGCCGTTACCTACGAGCAGTACTTC
>.|.|TRBV6-1|TRBJ2-7
CASQSPYRDEDYEQYF
TGTGCCAGCCAGTCCCCTTACAGGGATGAGGACTACGAGCAGTACTTC
>.|many|TRBV29-1|TRBJ1-5
CSVTVSSSNQPQHF
TGCAGCGTCACCGTTTCAAGTAGCAATCAGCCCCAGCATTTT
>.|.|TRBV28|TRBJ2-4
CASSLPGHQNIQYF
TGTGCCAGCAGTTTACCAGGGCACCAAAACATTCAGTACTTC
>.|.|TRBV4-1|TRBJ1-6
CASSQGWISPLHF
TGCGCCAGCAGCCAAGGCTGGATTTCACCCCTCCACTTT
>TRBD2|.|TRBV7-2|TRBJ2-5
CASSLGLAGVGTQYF
TGTGCCAGCAGCTTAGGGCTAGCGGGAGTGGGGACCCAGTACTTC
>TRBD1|.|TRBV30|TRBJ1-6
CAWSVLQGDNSPLHF
TGTGCCTGGAGTGTACTACAGGGGGACAATTCACCCCTCCACTTT
>.|.|TRBV12-3/TRBV12-4|TRBJ2-4
CASSFVSIQYF
TGTGCCAGCAGTTTCGTCTCCATTCAGTACTTC
>TRBD1|.|TRBV4-3|TRBJ2-1
CASSQAGWDRSENEQFF
TGCGCCAGCAGCCAAGCGGGTTGGGACAGGTCGGAAAATGAGCAGTTCTTC
>.|few|TRBV6-1|TRBJ1-1
CASSERDNTEAFF
TGTGCCAGCAGTGAACGGGACAACACTGAAGCTTTCTTT
>TRBD2|.|TRBV15|TRBJ2-5
CATKLLASGETQYF
TGTGCCACCAAACTACTAGCGAGTGGAGAGACCCAGTACTTC
>TRBD1|few|TRBV4-3|TRBJ2-7
CASSHGQGGYYEQYF
TGCGCCAGCAGCCACGGACAGGGCGGGTACTACGAGCAGTACTTC
>.|.|TRBV6-5|TRBJ2-5
CGTGREETQYF
TGTGGGACGGGGCGTGAGGAGACCCAGTACTTC
>.|.|TRBV9|TRBJ1-4
CASSALTGPVEKLFF
TGTGCCAGCAGCGCCCTTACGGGGCCCGTAGAAAAACTGTTTTTT
>.|.|TRBV10-3|TRBJ2-5
CAISTLREETQYF
TGTGCCATCAGTACTCTCAGGGAAGAGACCCAGTACTTC
>TRBD2|.|TRBV20-1|TRBJ2-3
CSAPRLAGGSTDTQYF
TGCAGTGCTCCTCGCCTAGCGGGAGGGAGCACAGATACGCAGTATTTT
>.|.|TRBV2|TRBJ1-5
CASSVVRSGQHF
TGTGCCAGCAGTGTGGTCCGCAGCGGCCAGCATTTT
>.|.|TRBV6-2/TRBV6-3|TRBJ2-1
CASIAEGRYNEQFF
TGTGCCAGCATTGCAGAGGGTCGCTACAATGAGCAGTTCTTC
>.|few|TRBV4-3|TRBJ2-1
CASSQVQASYNEQFF
TGCGCCAGCAGCCAAGTTCAGGCCTCCTACAATGAGCAGTTCTTC
>TRBD2|few|TRBV7-2|TRBJ2-7
CASSLLSSGLSYEQYF
TGTGCCAGCAGCTTACTCTCTAGCGGCCTCTCCTACGAGCAGTACTTC
>TRBD1|.|TRBV10-3|TRBJ2-7
CAISERGPRQGDYEQYF
TGTGCCATCAGTGAAAGGGGTCCGCGACAGGGAGACTACGAGCAGTACTTC
>TRBD1|many|TRBV7-2|TRBJ1-5
CASSLRTGENQPQHF
TGTGCCAGCAGCTTAAGGACAGGGGAGAACCAGCCCCAGCATTTT
>TRBD2|few|TRBV7-2|TRBJ2-6
CASSGTSGRAGANVLTF
TGTGCCAGCAGCGGGACTAGCGGGAGGGCTGGGGCCAACGTCCTGACTTTC
>.|.|TRBV24-1|TRBJ2-5
CATTRRGSIETQYF
TGTGCCACCACGAGACGGGGAAGTATCGAGACCCAGTACTTC
>.|.|TRBV20-1|TRBJ1-2
CSAHRDTLYGYTF
TGCAGTGCCCACCGGGACACGCTCTATGGCTACACCTTC